The sequence of this T cell receptor beta chain was determined in a study of neoadjuvant anti-PD-1 for oral cavity cancer. Overall study context: Around day 43, patients without progression received a fourth nivolumab dose before surgery.

V was clipped by 2 bases and J by 0 bases, with 11 bases between them. There are 16 residues in the CDR3. Germline V gives CDR1 SGHTA, CDR2 FQGNSA. The assay was immunoSEQ multiplex PCR, and TCRdb's table has in-frame clones only and misses some. The repertoire holds more than 13,000 clones, with 73% as singletons. Noted time point: after neoadjuvant nivolumab, at surgical resection. The patients had HPV-negative, locally advanced oral cavity squamous cell carcinoma. Blood cells were analyzed directly, without culture or expansion. The sample in question was PBMCs, obtained after nivolumab (anti-PD-1) treatment. This chain joins TRBV7-2 and TRBJ1-3, with no clear D. This TCR was recovered from a person aged 35-79 years with oral cavity squamous cell carcinoma. CDR3 DNA sequence: TGTGCCAGCAGCTTAATGTCCGAGAGCTCTGGAAACACCATATATTTT. Translating it yields CASSLMSESSGNTIYF. The whole variable domain, filled in from reference TRBV7-2 and TRBJ1-3, reads GAGVSQSPSNKVTEKGKDVELRCDPISGHTALYWYRQSLGQGLEFLIYFQGNSAPDKSGLPSDRFSAERTGGSVSTLTIQRTQQEDSAVYLCASSLMSESSGNTIYFGEGSWLTVV.